Detailed here is one T cell receptor (beta chain). Antigen: not known. This sample was taken from a study of shared clonotypes between healthy human individuals. Study-wide results and caveats: Represented diversity (both genetic and exposure-history) was limited by the small number of donors.

Measured with immunoSEQ multiplex PCR; TCRdb has only the in-frame clones, and not every one. The sample lists roughly 490,000 clones; about 79% were seen once. The CDR3 has 18 amino acids. Germline V lookup: CDR1 LNHDA, CDR2 SQIVND (reference sequence). The J segment lost 0 bases and the V segment lost 4 bases, leaving 10 bases of the junction unmatched. Sample: PBMCs. The chain uses TRBV19 and TRBJ2-2; TRBD1 matches 8 bases. This TCR derives from a woman between 35 and 50 years old in good health. Some clones in this sample may be carry-over from other donors' samples. The DNA for the CDR3 is TGTGCCAGTAGTACCCACAACACGGGACAGGCGAACACCGGGGAGCTGTTTTTT. It translates to CASSTHNTGQANTGELFF. Together with reference TRBV19 and TRBJ2-2, the CDR3 gives the full variable domain: DGGITQSPKYLFRKEGQNVTLSCEQNLNHDAMYWYRQDPGQGLRLIYYSQIVNDFQKGDIAEGYSVSREKKESFPLTVTSAQKNPTAFYLCASSTHNTGQANTGELFFGEGSRLTVL.